A single sample is the source of the 29 T cell receptor beta chains below, sequenced in a study of blood T cell repertoires in COVID-19 (dated by TCRdb to the early 2020s). The library came from the immunoSEQ multiplex PCR assay. TCRdb took over this immuneACCESS table, retaining in-frame rearrangements with V and J assigned. Such tables are incomplete; in checked studies, under half of the missing clones stem from an unresolved V gene, and the remainder is unexplained. The sample includes 200,000 or so clones, with nearly 90% observed a single time. The ten largest clones take up roughly a sixth of the sample. The specimen sequenced was peripheral blood. The receptors originated from a man in his forties or fifties with COVID-19, enrolled during active disease.

The chain carries TRBV10-3 and TRBJ2-2, with 12 nucleotides matching TRBD1. Germline CDR1 ENHRY, CDR2 SYGVKD. The ends lost 2 bases at V and 3 bases at J; junction bases unmatched: 10. This CDR3 has 19 residues. The CDR3 DNA follows: TGTGCCATCAGTGAGCCGAGGGACAGGGGGCTTAAGGACACCGGGGAGCTGTTTTTT. The encoded protein is CAISEPRDRGLKDTGELFF.

The chain combines TRBV7-9 with TRBJ1-6; 8 nucleotides match TRBD1. CDR3 size: 16 residues. Trimming cost V 7 bases and J 8 bases; bases outside gene matches: 13. Per germline, CDR1 SEHNR and CDR2 FQNEAQ (reference sequence). In nucleotides, the CDR3 is TGTGCCAGCACCCTGGGGGGTGGACAGGGAGATTCACCCCTCCACTTT. Its translation is CASTLGGGQGDSPLHF.

The DNA for the CDR3 is TGTGCCAGTAGTATGCACTATCAGCCCCAGCATTTT. This sequence encodes CASSMHYQPQHF. This chain links TRBV19 with TRBJ1-5; D is unresolved. The germline CDR1 and CDR2 sequences are LNHDA and SQIVND (reference sequence). With 3 bases removed from V and 5 bases from J, the gap between germline ends came to 5 bases. The CDR3 is 12 residues long.

The chain is built from TRBV28 and TRBJ1-4, with TRBD1 identical over 7 bases. Germline V gene data show CDR1 as MDHEN and CDR2 as SYDVKM. The CDR3 spans 15 residues. The ends lost 4 bases at V and 4 bases at J; junction bases unmatched: 6. CDR3 in DNA: TGTGCCAGCAGTTCCGGGGACAGAGTTAATGAAAAACTGTTTTTT. Its protein is CASSSGDRVNEKLFF.

The rearrangement joins TRBV6-2 or TRBV6-3 to TRBJ1-1; D not resolved. Looked up from germline, CDR1 is MNHEY and CDR2 is SVGEGT. The V and J ends lost 2 bases and 2 bases respectively, with 9 bases between them. This CDR3 comprises 14 residues. CDR3 coding DNA: TGTGCCAGCAGTTACATGGGCAGAAACACTGAAGCTTTCTTT. Amino acid sequence: CASSYMGRNTEAFF.

The chain is built from TRBV9 and TRBJ2-2, with 8 nucleotides matching TRBD2. Germline CDR1 and CDR2: SGDLS and YYNGEE. The CDR3 sequence is 18 residues long. V was pared by 0 bases and J by 8 bases, with 15 bases of the junction left unmatched. DNA of the CDR3: TGTGCCAGCAGCGTAGTCCCGGGACTAGGGGGATTCGGTGGGGAGCTGTTTTTT. Its translation is CASSVVPGLGGFGGELFF. The variable domain in full, completed from reference TRBV9 and TRBJ2-2, reads DSGVTQTPKHLITATGQRVTLRCSPRSGDLSVYWYQQSLDQGLQFLIQYYNGEERAKGNILERFSAQQFPDLHSELNLSSLELGDSALYFCASSVVPGLGGFGGELFFGEGSRLTVL.

The chain combines TRBV5-6 with TRBJ2-3, with 11 nucleotides matching TRBD2. Unmatched junction bases numbered 4, after V lost 4 bases and J lost 0 bases. There are 16 residues in the CDR3. Germline assignment: CDR1 SGHDT and CDR2 YYEEEE. The CDR3 is CASSTASGGSTDTQYF. The CDR3 nucleotides are TGTGCCAGCAGCACGGCTAGCGGGGGGAGCACAGATACGCAGTATTTT.

This clone is a singleton in its sample. The rearrangement uses TRBV7-9 and TRBJ2-1, with TRBD2 identical over 9 bases. Trimming cost V 5 bases and J 9 bases; bases outside gene matches: 8. Germline loops: CDR1 SEHNR, CDR2 FQNEAQ (reference sequence). The CDR3 totals 14 residues. CDR3 amino acids: CASSRLADISEQFF. The CDR3 nucleotides are TGTGCCAGCAGCCGACTAGCGGATATTAGTGAGCAGTTCTTC.

This clone has just a few counts. The rearrangement joins TRBV7-8 to TRBJ2-7, with a possible D match to TRBD1 (6 bases). The V end was cut by 3 bases, the J end by 3 bases, with 12 bases between. There are 14 residues in the CDR3. The germline V gene has CDR1 SGHVS and CDR2 FQNEAQ. CDR3 DNA: TGTGCCAGCAGCTTGGGACACCGAAACTACGAGCAGTACTTC. Amino acids: CASSLGHRNYEQYF.

The chain employs TRBV5-5 and TRBJ2-2; 9 bases are a match to TRBD2. This CDR3 contains 17 residues. V lost 5 bases, J lost 5 bases, and 13 bases stayed unmatched. CDR1 and CDR2 from the germline V gene are SGHKS and YYEKEE (reference sequence). CDR3 amino acids: CASSFEGGRARTGELFF. CDR3 DNA sequence: TGTGCCAGCAGTTTCGAGGGCGGGAGGGCACGGACCGGGGAGCTGTTTTTT.

The CDR3 loop reads CASSLSRTGYAFF. The DNA for the CDR3 is TGTGCCAGCAGTTTATCTCGGACAGGGTATGCTTTCTTT. The genes are TRBV27 and TRBJ1-1, with TRBD1 matching over 8 bases. The CDR3 has 13 amino acids. CDR1 and CDR2 (germline): MNHEY, SMNVEV (reference sequence). Losses at the gene ends were 0 bases for V and 11 bases for J; bases not matched to a gene: 5.

V and J are TRBV10-3 and TRBJ1-1; a weak D match, TRBD1 (5 bases). The ends were cut back, 2 bases at V and 4 bases at J, with 8 bases in the middle. The length of the CDR3 is 13 residues. Germline CDR1 is ENHRY and CDR2 is SYGVKD. CDR3: CAISERGGTEAFF. The CDR3 bases are TGTGCCATCAGTGAGCGGGGGGGCACTGAAGCTTTCTTT.

V usage is TRBV7-9 and J usage is TRBJ2-5, with 13 bases aligning to TRBD2. Germline V gene data show CDR1 as SEHNR and CDR2 as FQNEAQ (reference sequence). The CDR3 length is 18 residues. The junction had 8 bases not matched to a gene; V was cut back by 2 bases and J by 2 bases. The CDR3 here is CASSLLLAGGPAQETQYF. The CDR3 DNA follows: TGTGCCAGCAGCTTATTACTAGCGGGAGGGCCCGCACAAGAGACCCAGTACTTC. Full variable domain (outside the CDR3, taken from reference TRBV7-9 and TRBJ2-5): DTGVSQNPRHKITKRGQNVTFRCDPISEHNRLYWYRQTLGQGPEFLTYFQNEAQLEKSRLLSDRFSAERPKGSFSTLEIQRTEQGDSAMYLCASSLLLAGGPAQETQYFGPGTRLLVL.

The chain couples TRBV2 to TRBJ2-7; 11 nucleotides align to TRBD2. The CDR3 is 14 amino acids. Trimming took 6 bases from V and 2 from J; bases not matched to a gene: 3. The germline gives CDR1 SNHLY, CDR2 FYNNEI. CDR3 DNA sequence: TGTGCCAGCAGGGAGACTAGCGGGGCCTACGAGCAGTACTTC. This sequence encodes CASRETSGAYEQYF. Complete variable domain (other parts from reference TRBV2 and TRBJ2-7): EPEVTQTPSHQVTQMGQEVILRCVPISNHLYFYWYRQILGQKVEFLVSFYNNEISEKSEIFDDQFSVERPDGSNFTLKIRSTKLEDSAMYFCASRETSGAYEQYFGPGTRLTVT.

This chain connects TRBV2 to TRBJ1-5; weak D call: TRBD1 (6 bases). The CDR3 is 14 amino acids. V was clipped by 6 bases and J by 4 bases, with 13 bases between them. Looked up from germline, CDR1 is SNHLY and CDR2 is FYNNEI. CDR3 protein: CASSIQQGNQPQHF. DNA for the CDR3: TGTGCCAGCAGCATTCAACAGGGAAATCAGCCCCAGCATTTT.

In its sample, this clone was seen once. The chain is built from TRBV3-1 (or the pseudogene TRBV3-2) and TRBJ2-3, with D possibly TRBD2 on 6 matching bases. Germline CDR1 is LGHDT and CDR2 is YNNKEL (reference sequence). This CDR3 comprises 18 residues. V shed 1 base and J shed 0 bases, with 17 bases lying between them. The CDR3 coding sequence is TGTGCCAGCAGCCAAGCCCACGATAGCGGAGTAAGCACAGATACGCAGTATTTT. Translation: CASSQAHDSGVSTDTQYF.

This chain connects TRBV30 to TRBJ2-3; 9 nucleotides match TRBD2. The germline gives CDR1 GTSNPN, CDR2 SVGIG (reference sequence). The CDR3 extends over 16 amino acids. The V segment lost 0 bases and the J segment 7 bases; nucleotides outside the gene matches: 11. The CDR3 DNA reads as TGTGCCTGGAGTGTAGGGGGGGCTAGCGGGACCAATACGCAGTATTTT. Encoded protein: CAWSVGGASGTNTQYF.

This clone showed up just once. The chain recombines TRBV7-3 with TRBJ1-1, with 8 bases lining up with TRBD1. The CDR3 has 13 residues. In germline, CDR1 is SGHTA, CDR2 FQGTGA. With 4 bases clipped from V and 11 bases from J, the junction kept 9 bases outside the gene matches. The CDR3, as DNA: TGTGCCAGCAGCTCCTGGGGGGGACAGGTTGCTTTCTTT. Protein sequence: CASSSWGGQVAFF.

The chain carries TRBV4-1 and TRBJ1-1, with 7 nucleotides matching TRBD1. The CDR3 covers 15 residues. The junction had 9 bases not matched to a gene; V was cut back by 0 bases and J by 8 bases. Germline CDR1 MGHRA, CDR2 YSYEKL. In DNA form, the CDR3 reads TGCGCCAGCAGCCAAGAACGACCCGGGACAGTAGAAGCTTTCTTT. Translation gives CASSQERPGTVEAFF.

This CDR3 is CASSYSHEGGLITEAFF. CDR3 nucleotides: TGTGCCAGCAGTTACTCGCATGAGGGCGGGCTAATCACTGAAGCTTTCTTT. The chain is built from TRBV6-2 or TRBV6-3 and TRBJ1-1; D remains ambiguous. The V end lost 0 bases, the J end lost 4 bases, and 18 bases lay between the germline ends. Germline assignment: CDR1 MNHEY and CDR2 SVGEGT. The CDR3 extends over 17 amino acids.

The gene calls are TRBV7-2 and TRBJ2-1; 10 nucleotides align to TRBD2. Germline trimming cut 5 bases from V and 1 base from J; bases unmatched to any gene: 5. CDR3 length equals 16 residues. The germline gives CDR1 SGHTA, CDR2 FQGNSA. CDR3 amino acids: CASSPTSGDSYNEQFF. CDR3 coding DNA: TGTGCCAGCAGCCCAACTAGCGGGGATTCCTACAATGAGCAGTTCTTC. Supplemented by reference TRBV7-2 and TRBJ2-1, the full variable domain reads GAGVSQSPSNKVTEKGKDVELRCDPISGHTALYWYRQSLGQGLEFLIYFQGNSAPDKSGLPSDRFSAERTGGSVSTLTIQRTQQEDSAVYLCASSPTSGDSYNEQFFGPGTRLTVL.

The chain has TRBV6-1 and TRBJ2-1; TRBD2 matches at 9 bases. Losses at the gene ends were 2 bases for V and 5 bases for J; bases not matched to a gene: 4. The CDR3 covers 15 residues. The V gene's germline CDR1 is MNHNS and CDR2 SASEGT. The CDR3 region is CASSEPASGNNEQFF. The DNA of the CDR3 is TGTGCCAGCAGTGAACCGGCTAGCGGGAACAATGAGCAGTTCTTC.

The chain combines TRBV5-1 with TRBJ1-1; 11 nucleotides match TRBD1. CDR1 is SGHRS and CDR2 is YFSETQ in the germline V gene. CDR3 length: 14 amino acids. The V and J ends lost 3 bases and 4 bases, in that order; junction bases with no gene match: 2. This CDR3 is CASSWGTGGTEAFF. The CDR3 region has the DNA TGCGCCAGCAGCTGGGGGACAGGGGGCACTGAAGCTTTCTTT.

The chain carries TRBV3-1 (or the pseudogene TRBV3-2) and TRBJ1-1; TRBD1 might be the D (5 bases). The CDR3 length is 15 residues. Trimming pared 0 bases from V and 0 bases from J, leaving 8 bases between. Germline lookup yields CDR1 LGHDT and CDR2 YNNKEL (reference sequence). CDR3 bases: TGTGCCAGCAGCCAAGATCAGGGAATGAACACTGAAGCTTTCTTT. Its translation is CASSQDQGMNTEAFF.

This chain joins TRBV7-9 and TRBJ2-1, with 12 bases identical to TRBD2. Germline V gene lookup returns CDR1 SEHNR and CDR2 FQNEAQ (reference sequence). The CDR3 covers 15 residues. The V segment lost 3 bases and the J segment 8 bases; nucleotides outside the gene matches: 5. For the CDR3, the DNA is TGTGCCAGCAGCTTCGTGACTAGCGGGAGAGATGAGCAGTTCTTC. Residues: CASSFVTSGRDEQFF. Full variable domain (missing parts from reference TRBV7-9 and TRBJ2-1): DTGVSQNPRHKITKRGQNVTFRCDPISEHNRLYWYRQTLGQGPEFLTYFQNEAQLEKSRLLSDRFSAERPKGSFSTLEIQRTEQGDSAMYLCASSFVTSGRDEQFFGPGTRLTVL.

Only a few counts were recorded for this clone. The chain employs TRBV4-3 and TRBJ1-1, with a possible D match to TRBD1 (5 bases). V was clipped by 4 bases and J by 7 bases, with 13 bases between them. CDR1 and CDR2 from the germline V gene are LGHNA and YSLEER. The CDR3 runs 13 residues. The CDR3 is CASSRALQGEAFF. DNA of the CDR3: TGCGCCAGCAGCCGCGCGCTCCAGGGTGAAGCTTTCTTT.

The gene calls are TRBV7-2 and TRBJ2-1, with 7 bases identical to TRBD2. The CDR3 has 16 residues. Germline V lookup: CDR1 SGHTA, CDR2 FQGNSA. The V gene end was trimmed by 5 bases and the J gene end by 6 bases; junction bases not matched to a gene: 13. Written as DNA, the CDR3 is TGTGCCAGCAGCCGTGTGGGATCTTGGACTAGCAATGAGCAGTTCTTC. Residues: CASSRVGSWTSNEQFF.

This clone showed up just once. The chain couples TRBV29-1 to TRBJ2-5; D may be TRBD1 (5 bases). Germline V gene lookup returns CDR1 SQVTM and CDR2 ANQGSEA. The CDR3 totals 14 residues. Between the trimmed V and J ends, which lost 7 bases and 0 bases, there was a span of 15 bases. DNA for the CDR3: TGCAGCGCCTTCAAGGGGAACTACCAAGAGACCCAGTACTTC. This codes for CSAFKGNYQETQYF.

This chain joins TRBV29-1 and TRBJ2-5; the D gene is possibly TRBD1 (5 bases). The CDR3 spans 12 residues. CDR1 and CDR2 (germline): SQVTM, ANQGSEA. Trimming removed 6 bases from V and 5 bases from J, with 13 bases in between. The CDR3 reads CSVAGSEETQYF. In nucleotides, the CDR3 is TGCAGCGTGGCAGGGTCCGAGGAGACCCAGTACTTC.